The TCR beta chain described here comes from a study of T cell repertoires in cytomegalovirus infection. Study-level background: Use of recently identified HLA-C-restricted and well-studied HLA-B-restricted CMV epitopes was part of the study.

TCRdb reprocessed the reads with MiXCR, giving one entry per CDR3 protein. In the table there are over 120,000 distinct CDR3 sequences, approximately 30% of which are singletons. This CDR3 spans 16 amino acids. V lost 6 bases, J lost 6 bases, and 8 bases stayed unmatched. Germline CDR1 and CDR2: MNHNS and SASEGT. A few counts support this clonotype. Its antigen is currently unknown. The sequence was obtained from a human donor in good health (CMV status not recorded). Some clones in this sample may be carry-over from other donors' samples. V gene TRBV6-1 combines with J gene TRBJ2-2, with 12 nucleotides matching TRBD2. The specimen comprised CD8+ T cells from cultured PBMCs, sampled from culture after CMV antigen stimulation. The CDR3, as DNA: TGTGCCAGCAGCCCCCTCGGACTAGCGGGGCCCGGGGAGCTGTTTTTT. This gives the protein CASSPLGLAGPGELFF.